The rows below give T cell receptor beta chains drawn from one sample of a study of cytomegalovirus exposure and HLA in healthy donors. TCRdb's table, derived via immunoSEQ multiplex PCR, lists solely in-frame clones and lacks some. This sample has approximately 89,000 clones; less than 85% occur once, and the top ten carry 6.5% to 8.5%. Input material: PBMCs. These receptors were collected from a man aged 35-49 years in good health and CMV-seropositive. Each CDR3 is given with its conserved first and last residue. Each record gives: V gene, J gene, CDR3 protein.

>TRBV29-1|TRBJ2-2
CSVEEGKNTGELFF
>TRBV28|TRBJ2-1
CASSLSQTEYNEQFF
>TRBV5-1|TRBJ1-1
CASSFRDINTEAFF
>TRBV6-5|TRBJ1-1
CASIKDRALNTEAFF
>TRBV27|TRBJ1-1
CASKLWEGETEAFF
>TRBV4-1|TRBJ1-5
CASSQDPDRGQPQHF
>TRBV6-5|TRBJ2-7
CASSYLQGAEQYF
>TRBV7-2|TRBJ1-2
CASSLGRGEGYTF
>TRBV18|TRBJ2-4
CASSPPTGGANIQYF
>TRBV10-3|TRBJ2-2
CAIRGRGEVGELFF
>TRBV19|TRBJ1-2
CASRLAVVSNYGYTF
>TRBV2|TRBJ1-1
CASSERDRGPEAFF
>TRBV6-5|TRBJ2-3
CASRTSGTYTQYF
>TRBV5-4|TRBJ1-3
CASSERRTVSGNTIYF
>TRBV28|TRBJ2-1
CASSESRQGVSYNEQFF
>TRBV4-2|TRBJ2-5
CASSQESGGETQYF
>TRBV25-1|TRBJ2-1
CASSAHRVGSYNEQFF
>TRBV15|TRBJ2-4
CATSRSGSGAKNIQYF